This record covers a single TCR beta chain. Primers used in a second PCR of about 6 to 11 cycles were a sample-barcoded 5' primer and a J-beta primer mix. In TCRdb, the 5' RACE reads were re-called with MiXCR into one record per CDR3 protein. The sample has almost 300,000 distinct CDR3 sequences; roughly a quarter are singletons. The entry originates in a study of blood T cells in healthy people across ages. This CDR3 contains 13 residues. Per the germline V gene, CDR1 is DFQATT and CDR2 is SNEGSKA (reference sequence). Trimming removed 3 bases at V and 6 bases at J, with 14 bases between. V gene TRBV20-1 combines with J gene TRBJ2-5; D possibly corresponds to TRBD1 (5 bases). This sequence originates from an older woman in good health. The specimen was blood. The CDR3 loop reads CSASGQGRKTQYF. CDR3 coding DNA: TGCAGTGCTAGCGGCCAGGGTAGAAAGACCCAGTACTTC.